Shown below are 17 T cell receptor beta chains from a single sample sequenced in a study of T cells in Graves' hyperthyroidism and ophthalmopathy (dated by TCRdb to between 2018 and 2020). The library relied on multiplex PCR. Sequencing was performed on an Illumina HiSeq 2000. TCR beta CDR3 regions were amplified from RNA transcripts. The first round of RT-PCR for the TCR CDR3 was performed with the HTBI primer set and the Qiagen OneStep RT-PCR kit. Using fastp trimming at Q25 and MiXCR clonotype assembly, TCRdb reanalyzed the public sequencing data and kept in-frame beta chains. Entries are consolidated by CDR3 protein sequence, retaining the most common genes and DNA. The sample table holds 380,000 or so distinct CDR3 sequences, of which about 19% were seen once. The biggest ten clones account for 3.7% of the sample. Sequencing was performed on blood. These receptors were collected from a woman aged 18 to 35 with Graves' hyperthyroidism.

The chain has TRBV6-2 or TRBV6-3 and TRBJ2-7, with TRBD2 matching 13 bases. With V trimmed by 6 bases and J by 0 bases, 5 bases remained unmatched. The CDR3 spans 16 residues. Per germline, CDR1 MNHEY and CDR2 SVGEGT. The CDR3 spells CASRGLAGEISYEQYF. The DNA of the CDR3 is TGTGCCAGCAGAGGACTAGCGGGGGAAATCTCCTACGAGCAGTACTTC.

This clonotype was seen at least ten times. V usage is TRBV5-1 and J usage is TRBJ1-2, with 8 bases aligning to TRBD1. V was pared by 3 bases and J by 3 bases, with 7 bases of the junction left unmatched. CDR1 is SGHRS and CDR2 is YFSETQ in the germline V gene. The CDR3 has 15 residues. DNA of the CDR3: TGCGCCAGCAGCTCGGCTGACAGGGGTGACTATGGCTACACCTTC. It is translated as CASSSADRGDYGYTF.

The table lists this clonotype with many counts. The chain employs TRBV2 and TRBJ1-5; D gene uncertain. CDR3 length: 13 amino acids. V was cut by 1 base and J by 5 bases, with 6 bases left in between. Germline V gene sequence: CDR1 SNHLY, CDR2 FYNNEI. CDR3 loop: CASSEGRDQPQHF. CDR3 sequence (DNA): TGTGCCAGCAGTGAAGGACGGGATCAGCCCCAGCATTTT.

This clonotype was seen at least ten times. V is TRBV5-1 and J is TRBJ1-1, with D hard to call. Trimming removed 0 bases from V and 6 bases from J, with 18 bases in between. Germline V gives CDR1 SGHRS, CDR2 YFSETQ. The CDR3 sequence is 16 residues long. CDR3 bases: TGCGCCAGCAGCTTGGCCGGGTTGAGGCCCGGAGCTGAAGCTTTCTTT. It encodes CASSLAGLRPGAEAFF.

This clonotype was seen many times. V and J are TRBV5-1 and TRBJ2-7; no reliable D call. The CDR3 totals 10 residues. Per the germline V gene, CDR1 is SGHRS and CDR2 is YFSETQ. This CDR3 reads CDYFGYEQYF. Here the CDR3 DNA reads TGCGACTACTTTGGCTACGAGCAGTACTTC. Combining the CDR3 with reference TRBV5-1 and TRBJ2-7 gives the whole variable domain KAGVTQTPRYLIKTRGQQVTLSCSPISGHRSVSWYQQTPGQGLQFLFEYFSETQRNKGNFPGRFSGRQFSNSRSEMNVSTLELGDSALYLCDYFGYEQYFGPGTRLTVT.

The chain joins TRBV20-1 to TRBJ2-7, with TRBD1 as a possible D gene (6 bases). Germline values: CDR1 DFQATT, CDR2 SNEGSKA (reference sequence). There are 11 residues in the CDR3. V lost 6 bases and J 5 bases, leaving 11 bases between the germline ends. The CDR3 bases are TGCAGTGCGGTGACAGGAAACGAGCAGTACTTC. Its protein product is CSAVTGNEQYF.

The CDR3 nucleotides read TGTGCCACCAGCAGAGTTTTCGGGGGATATCGGGACTATGGCTACACCTTC. Residues: CATSRVFGGYRDYGYTF. The chain couples TRBV15 to TRBJ1-2; D is possibly TRBD1 (5 bases). The CDR3 sequence is 17 residues long. Germline loops: CDR1 LNHNV, CDR2 YYDKDF (reference sequence). The germline V and J ends were trimmed by 1 base and 3 bases, with 18 bases remaining between them.

This chain joins TRBV12-3 or TRBV12-4 and TRBJ1-2, with D uncertain. The CDR3 consists of 11 residues. V gave up 7 bases and J gave up 8 bases, with 11 bases separating them. The CDR3 is CASTDMGGYTF. Here the CDR3 DNA reads TGTGCCAGCACAGACATGGGCGGCTACACCTTC.

The chain uses TRBV5-1 and TRBJ2-7; 7 bases agree with TRBD2. This CDR3 has 14 residues. Germline trimming cut 4 bases from V and 2 bases from J; bases unmatched to any gene: 6. Germline V CDR1 and CDR2: SGHRS, YFSETQ. CDR3 sequence reads: CASSATSRAYEQYF. The CDR3, as DNA: TGCGCCAGCAGCGCGACTAGCCGTGCCTACGAGCAGTACTTC.

The genes are TRBV11-2 and TRBJ2-7; possibly TRBD1 or TRBD2 for D (5 bases each). The CDR3 length is 17 residues. The germline gives CDR1 SGHAT, CDR2 FQNNGV. V was trimmed by 0 bases and J by 2 bases, leaving 17 bases between them. The CDR3: CASSLDPGTSWTYEQYF. The CDR3 region has the DNA TGTGCCAGCAGCTTAGACCCCGGGACCTCCTGGACCTACGAGCAGTACTTC.

This clonotype was observed many times. Without the conserved terminal phenylalanine or tryptophan, this CDR3 likely stems from a read error. V is TRBV5-1 and J is TRBJ1-1; TRBD1 might be the D (6 bases). The germline V gene has CDR1 SGHRS and CDR2 YFSETQ. The ends were cut back, 4 bases at V and 2 bases at J, with 12 bases in the middle. The CDR3 is 14 residues long. As DNA, the CDR3 is TGCGCCAGCAGCCTGGACAGTTACAACACTGAAGCTTTCCTT. Protein product: CASSLDSYNTEAFL.

The V and J genes are TRBV28 and TRBJ1-1; D is uncertain. Trimming stripped 6 bases from V and 1 base from J, with 12 bases between. Germline CDR1 and CDR2: MDHEN and SYDVKM. The CDR3 length is 14 residues. The CDR3 region is CASRARVANTEAFF. CDR3 sequence (DNA): TGTGCCAGCAGAGCCCGAGTGGCGAACACTGAAGCTTTCTTT.

The chain employs TRBV27 and TRBJ1-2; D is perhaps TRBD1 (6 bases). The V and J ends lost 0 bases and 2 bases respectively, with 13 bases between them. This CDR3 is 16 amino acids long. Germline loops: CDR1 MNHEY, CDR2 SMNVEV (reference sequence). The CDR3 loop reads CASSLSPGGGNYGYTF. DNA of the CDR3: TGTGCCAGCAGTTTATCGCCTGGGGGGGGCAACTATGGCTACACCTTC.

The sample holds many counts of this clonotype. V and J are TRBV15 and TRBJ2-5, with 9 bases that match TRBD1. This CDR3 has 16 amino acids. Germline CDR1 reads LNHNV; CDR2 reads YYDKDF (reference sequence). The V gene end was trimmed by 0 bases and the J gene end by 5 bases; junction bases not matched to a gene: 7. This CDR3 is CATSRDRGQGRETQYF. CDR3 nucleotides: TGTGCCACCAGCAGAGATAGGGGACAGGGACGGGAGACCCAGTACTTC.

This clonotype was seen more than once but under ten times. The chain employs TRBV3-1 and TRBJ2-7; tentative D call: TRBD2 (5 bases). The CDR3 is 11 amino acids. CDR1 is LGHDT and CDR2 is YNNKEL in the germline V gene (reference sequence). V was shortened by 10 bases and J by 3 bases, with 10 bases between the two germline ends. This chain's CDR3 is CATQGGYEQYF. The CDR3 bases are TGTGCCACCCAAGGAGGCTACGAGCAGTACTTC.

The rearrangement links TRBV5-1 to TRBJ1-2; no clear D. Germline values: CDR1 SGHRS, CDR2 YFSETQ. The V and J ends lost 7 bases and 8 bases respectively, with 15 bases between them. This CDR3 spans 12 amino acids. The chain's CDR3 is CASRGGREGYTF. CDR3 DNA: TGCGCCAGCCGGGGTGGGCGAGAAGGCTACACCTTC. Full variable domain (rest looked up from reference TRBV5-1 and TRBJ1-2): KAGVTQTPRYLIKTRGQQVTLSCSPISGHRSVSWYQQTPGQGLQFLFEYFSETQRNKGNFPGRFSGRQFSNSRSEMNVSTLELGDSALYLCASRGGREGYTFGSGTRLTVV.

This clonotype was seen ten or more times. The gene calls are TRBV12-3 or TRBV12-4 and TRBJ1-1; TRBD1 might be the D (5 bases). CDR3 length: 16 amino acids. With 3 bases removed from V and 1 base from J, the gap between germline ends came to 15 bases. CDR3 residues: CASSFMGEYGNTEAFF. The CDR3 bases are TGTGCCAGCAGTTTCATGGGGGAGTATGGGAACACTGAAGCTTTCTTT.